A selection of T cell receptor beta chains follows, all from one sample in a study of T cell clusters in autoimmune cytopenias. TCRdb reprocessed the multiplex PCR reads, keeping one entry per CDR3 protein, no DNA. This sample's table has thousands of distinct CDR3 sequences. Sequencing used peripheral blood. The receptors were sampled from a human donor with an autoimmune cytopenia or autoimmune hepatitis (not recorded which). The CDR3 runs from the conserved cysteine through the conserved F or W. Each record gives: V gene, J gene, CDR3 length, clone size, CDR3 protein. Part of the rows lack a size; the others show once, few, many or a class for expanded clones.

TRBV20-1	TRBJ2-1	16	medium-sized	CSANGVGQGGYNEQFF
TRBV10-2	TRBJ2-7	15	-	CASSDETLGGYEQYF
TRBV29-1	TRBJ2-1	12	medium-sized	CSVEVAGNEQFF
TRBV4-1	TRBJ1-2	13	-	CASSQQGGYGYTF
TRBV27	TRBJ1-6	16	-	CASSFSRQGRSSPLHF
TRBV20-1	TRBJ1-5	14	-	CSVRQGISNQPQHF
TRBV12-3/TRBV12-4	TRBJ2-1	13	-	CASTPEAFNEQFF
TRBV6-5	TRBJ2-7	16	medium-sized	CASSYGNRGRKYEQYF
TRBV10-1	TRBJ2-1	14	medium-sized	CASSVGGYYNEQFF
TRBV5-4	TRBJ2-2	15	-	CASSLDGTNTGELFF
TRBV19	TRBJ1-1	12	-	CASSNDFAEAFF
TRBV30	TRBJ1-5	14	medium-sized	CAWSEGYSNQPQHF
TRBV7-6	TRBJ2-7	13	medium-sized	CASRPSGSYEQYF
TRBV11-2	TRBJ2-1	14	medium-sized	CASSLVTGTNEQFF
TRBV9	TRBJ2-7	15	-	CASSVASSGPYEQYF